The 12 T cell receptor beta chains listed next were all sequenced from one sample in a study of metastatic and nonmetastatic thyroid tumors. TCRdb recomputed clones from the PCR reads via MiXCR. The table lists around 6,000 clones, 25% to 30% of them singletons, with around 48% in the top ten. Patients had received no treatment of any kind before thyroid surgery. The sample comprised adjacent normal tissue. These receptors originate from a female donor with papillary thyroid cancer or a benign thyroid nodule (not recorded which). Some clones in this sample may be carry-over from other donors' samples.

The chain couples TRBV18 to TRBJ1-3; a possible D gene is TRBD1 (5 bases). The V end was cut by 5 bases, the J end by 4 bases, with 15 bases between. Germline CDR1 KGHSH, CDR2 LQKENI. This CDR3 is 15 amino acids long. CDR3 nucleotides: TGTGCCAGCTCAGCGGGGACGGCCCAGGGAAACACCATATATTTT. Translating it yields CASSAGTAQGNTIYF.

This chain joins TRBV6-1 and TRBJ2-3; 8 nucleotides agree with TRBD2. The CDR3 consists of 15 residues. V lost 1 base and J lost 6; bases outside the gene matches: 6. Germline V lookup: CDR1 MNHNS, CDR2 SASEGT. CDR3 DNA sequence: TGTGCCAGCAGTGAAGTGGGACTAGTGGCTGATACGCAGTATTTT. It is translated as CASSEVGLVADTQYF.

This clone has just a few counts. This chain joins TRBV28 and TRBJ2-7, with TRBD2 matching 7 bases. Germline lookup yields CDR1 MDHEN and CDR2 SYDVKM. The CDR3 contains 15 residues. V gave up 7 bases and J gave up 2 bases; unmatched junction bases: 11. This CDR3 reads CASTPSPGGAYEQYF. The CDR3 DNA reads TGTGCCAGCACCCCCAGCCCGGGAGGTGCCTACGAGCAGTACTTC.

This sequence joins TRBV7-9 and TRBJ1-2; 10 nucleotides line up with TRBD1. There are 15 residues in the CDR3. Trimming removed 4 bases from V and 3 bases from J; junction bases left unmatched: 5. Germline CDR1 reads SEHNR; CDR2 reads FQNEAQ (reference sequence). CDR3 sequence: CASSWRQGADYGYTF. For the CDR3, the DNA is TGTGCCAGCAGCTGGCGACAGGGGGCAGACTATGGCTACACCTTC.

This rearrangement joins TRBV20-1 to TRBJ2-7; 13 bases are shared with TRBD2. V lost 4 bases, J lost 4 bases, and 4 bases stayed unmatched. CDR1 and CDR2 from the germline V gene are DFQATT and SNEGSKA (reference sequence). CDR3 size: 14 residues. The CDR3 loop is CSAIRLAGGYEQYF. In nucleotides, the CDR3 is TGCAGTGCTATCCGACTAGCGGGGGGATACGAGCAGTACTTC.

The CDR3 nucleotides read TGTGCCACCAGGCAGGGCTCCACCGGGGAGCTGTTTTTT. It codes for CATRQGSTGELFF. The genes are TRBV11-2 and TRBJ2-2; weak D call: TRBD1 (5 bases). V lost 10 bases and J 4 bases, leaving 13 bases between the germline ends. The CDR3 contains 13 residues. In germline, CDR1 is SGHAT, CDR2 FQNNGV.

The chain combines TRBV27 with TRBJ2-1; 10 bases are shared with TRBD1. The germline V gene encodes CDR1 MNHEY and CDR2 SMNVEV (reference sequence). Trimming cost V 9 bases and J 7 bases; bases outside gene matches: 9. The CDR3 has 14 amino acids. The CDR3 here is CASTHRTGGNEQFF. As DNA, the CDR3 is TGTGCCAGTACACATAGGACAGGGGGGAATGAGCAGTTCTTC.

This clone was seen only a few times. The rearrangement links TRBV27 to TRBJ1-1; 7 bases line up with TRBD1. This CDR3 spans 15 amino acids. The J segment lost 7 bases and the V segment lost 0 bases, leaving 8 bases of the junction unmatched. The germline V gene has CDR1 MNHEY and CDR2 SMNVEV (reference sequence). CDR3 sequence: CASSLSNRGFGEAFF. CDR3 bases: TGTGCCAGCAGTTTATCTAACAGGGGTTTCGGTGAAGCTTTCTTT.

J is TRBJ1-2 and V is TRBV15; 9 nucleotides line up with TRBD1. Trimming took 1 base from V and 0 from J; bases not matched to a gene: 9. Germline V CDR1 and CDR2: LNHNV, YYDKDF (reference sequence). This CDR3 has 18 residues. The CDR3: CATSRGRTGDLPNYGYTF. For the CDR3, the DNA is TGTGCCACCAGCAGAGGCCGGACAGGGGACCTCCCTAACTATGGCTACACCTTC.

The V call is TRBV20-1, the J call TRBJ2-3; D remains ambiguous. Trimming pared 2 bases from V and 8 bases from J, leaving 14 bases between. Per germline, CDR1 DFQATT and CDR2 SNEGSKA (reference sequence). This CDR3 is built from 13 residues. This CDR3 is CSARPRGFPTQYF. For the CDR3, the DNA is TGCAGTGCTAGACCCCGCGGATTCCCTACGCAGTATTTT.

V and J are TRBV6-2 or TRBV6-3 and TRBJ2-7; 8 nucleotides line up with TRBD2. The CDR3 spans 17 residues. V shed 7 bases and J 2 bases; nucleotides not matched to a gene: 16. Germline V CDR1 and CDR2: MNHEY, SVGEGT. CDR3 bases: TGTGCCAGCACTATAACTTACTTACTAGCGGAAACCTACGAGCAGTACTTC. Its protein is CASTITYLLAETYEQYF.

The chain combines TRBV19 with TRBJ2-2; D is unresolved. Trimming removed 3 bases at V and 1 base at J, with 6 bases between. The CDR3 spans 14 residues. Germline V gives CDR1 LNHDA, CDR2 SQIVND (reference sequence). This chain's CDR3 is CASSIGWNTGELFF. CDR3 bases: TGTGCCAGTAGTATTGGATGGAACACCGGGGAGCTGTTTTTT.